This TCR beta chain stems from a study of shared clonotypes between healthy human individuals. Broader study findings: Sampling included only blood; tissue repertoires likely differ.

As for this clone: The antigen is unknown.

Trimming pared 7 bases from V and 1 base from J, leaving 22 bases between. The CDR3 totals 16 residues. In germline, CDR1 is GTSNPN, CDR2 SVGIG (reference sequence). Produced via immunoSEQ multiplex PCR; TCRdb's table is partial and in-frame only. The sample includes over a million clones, over 95% of them seen just once. The receptor's source is a man younger than 40 in good health. The sample comprised naive CD4+ T cells sorted from blood. Regarding subset: CD45RA+ positively selected. The gene calls are TRBV30 and TRBJ1-1; possible D gene TRBD1, 6 bases. The CDR3 reads CALHRQGPFSNTEAFF. The CDR3 nucleotides read TGTGCCTTACACCGGCAGGGGCCTTTTTCGAACACTGAAGCTTTCTTT.